Below, 30 T cell receptor beta chains from the same sample are listed, as sequenced in a study of T-cell reconstitution after alpha-beta-depleted transplantation in children. During its preparation, the TCRbeta library received unique molecular identifiers. TCRdb reanalysed the PCR reads using MiXCR and keeps one entry per CDR3 protein. Of about 830,000 distinct CDR3 sequences listed, about 15% are singletons. Here the sequenced sample was PBMCs, mostly from graft donor cells, taken 360 days after TCRalphabeta/CD19-depleted stem cell transplant. These receptors all stem from a male patient between 5 and 17 years old who had a stem cell transplant for acute lymphoblastic leukemia, so the T cells may come from the graft donor.

The V gene is TRBV4-2, the J gene TRBJ2-5; 10 nucleotides match TRBD1. The ends lost 3 bases at V and 5 bases at J; junction bases unmatched: 6. Germline V CDR1 and CDR2: LGHNA, YNFKEQ. There are 15 residues in the CDR3. The CDR3 spells CASSQPTGGAETQYF. For the CDR3, the DNA is TGTGCCAGCAGCCAGCCGACAGGGGGCGCGGAGACCCAGTACTTC.

This clonotype has only a few counts. The chain employs TRBV5-1 and TRBJ2-1; D might be TRBD1 (5 bases). Germline V gene data show CDR1 as SGHRS and CDR2 as YFSETQ. Trimming took 0 bases from V and 5 from J, leaving 12 bases between them. The CDR3 totals 15 residues. In nucleotides, the CDR3 is TGCGCCAGCAGCTTGGCCAGGGTGTGGGACAATGAGCAGTTCTTC. Translation gives CASSLARVWDNEQFF. Full variable domain (remainder filled in from reference TRBV5-1 and TRBJ2-1): KAGVTQTPRYLIKTRGQQVTLSCSPISGHRSVSWYQQTPGQGLQFLFEYFSETQRNKGNFPGRFSGRQFSNSRSEMNVSTLELGDSALYLCASSLARVWDNEQFFGPGTRLTVL.

The rearrangement links TRBV29-1 to TRBJ1-2; 10 nucleotides line up with TRBD1. Germline trimming cut 0 bases from V and 1 base from J; bases unmatched to any gene: 11. Per germline, CDR1 SQVTM and CDR2 ANQGSEA. The CDR3 runs to 18 residues. The chain's CDR3 is CSVEDGVDRGALNYGYTF. The CDR3 nucleotides read TGCAGCGTTGAAGATGGAGTGGACAGGGGGGCCCTTAACTATGGCTACACCTTC.

Here the CDR3 DNA reads TGTGCTAGTGGCCGTGGACTAGCGGGAGGGTACGGTAGAGAGACCCAGTACTTC. Translation gives CASGRGLAGGYGRETQYF. V gene TRBV12-5 combines with J gene TRBJ2-5, with TRBD2 identical over 15 bases. The CDR3 is made up of 18 amino acids. CDR1 is LGHNT, CDR2 FRNRAP, per germline. After removal of 6 bases from V and 4 bases from J, the junction contained 12 bases not matched to a gene.

Ten or more counts support this clonotype. This chain joins TRBV5-1 and TRBJ2-7, with D possibly being TRBD1 (6 bases). This CDR3 region has 14 residues. Germline CDR1 is SGHRS and CDR2 is YFSETQ. The germline V and J ends were trimmed by 0 bases and 4 bases, with 11 bases remaining between them. CDR3 sequence: CASSLGQAPYEQYF. CDR3 sequence (DNA): TGCGCCAGCAGCTTGGGACAGGCCCCTTACGAGCAGTACTTC.

The chain couples TRBV2 to TRBJ1-1; D remains ambiguous. V gave up 5 bases and J gave up 11 bases, with 12 bases separating them. CDR1 is SNHLY and CDR2 is FYNNEI in the germline V gene. CDR3 length: 11 amino acids. CDR3 in amino acids: CASSQKRRAFF. The DNA for the CDR3 is TGTGCCAGCAGTCAGAAGAGACGGGCTTTCTTT. Full variable domain (rest looked up from reference TRBV2 and TRBJ1-1): EPEVTQTPSHQVTQMGQEVILRCVPISNHLYFYWYRQILGQKVEFLVSFYNNEISEKSEIFDDQFSVERPDGSNFTLKIRSTKLEDSAMYFCASSQKRRAFFGQGTRLTVV.

This clonotype was observed a handful of times. The chain carries TRBV12-3 or TRBV12-4 and TRBJ2-2; 11 positions match TRBD1. V lost 10 bases to trimming and J lost 6 bases; unmatched junction nucleotides: 7. This CDR3 region has 14 residues. The DNA of the CDR3 is TGTGCCATACCACGGACAGGGGGCCCCGGGGAGCTGTTTTTT. Protein product: CAIPRTGGPGELFF.

This clonotype was counted only a few times. V is TRBV19 and J is TRBJ2-3; tentatively, D is TRBD2 (6 bases). Per germline, CDR1 LNHDA and CDR2 SQIVND (reference sequence). This CDR3 is built from 13 residues. The V end lost 2 bases, the J end lost 5 bases, and 8 bases lay between the germline ends. The CDR3 sequence: CASSIRGGDTQYF. CDR3 in DNA: TGTGCCAGTAGTATACGGGGAGGAGATACGCAGTATTTT.

This clonotype showed up just a few times. In DNA form, the CDR3 reads TGTGCCAGCACCCCCTCCCGCGGGAACACAGATACGCAGTATTTT. It specifies CASTPSRGNTDTQYF. The chain links TRBV25-1 to TRBJ2-3; D perhaps matches TRBD2 (6 bases). V was pared by 7 bases and J by 2 bases, with 16 bases between. The CDR3 runs to 15 residues. Germline V gene sequence: CDR1 MGHDK, CDR2 SYGVNS. The complete variable domain, with remaining parts taken from reference TRBV25-1 and TRBJ2-3, reads EADIYQTPRYLVIGTGKKITLECSQTMGHDKMYWYQQDPGMELHLIHYSYGVNSTEKGDLSSESTVSRIRTEHFPLTLESARPSHTSQYLCASTPSRGNTDTQYFGPGTRLTVL.

The V and J genes are TRBV12-3 or TRBV12-4 and TRBJ1-1; no firm D call. Trimming pared 6 bases from V and 3 bases from J, leaving 14 bases between. This CDR3 has 14 amino acids. CDR3 DNA: TGTGCCAGCAGGGCAGTCTGGCTCCACACTGAAGCTTTCTTT. Its translation: CASRAVWLHTEAFF.

The CDR3 region has the DNA TGTGCCAGCAGCCCCGTTGGACAGGGGGCAAACGAGCAGTACTTC. It is translated as CASSPVGQGANEQYF. The J gene is TRBJ2-7, the V gene TRBV11-1, with TRBD1 matching over 11 bases. The trim removed 5 bases at V and 5 bases at J, leaving 8 bases unmatched. The CDR3 totals 15 residues. Germline CDR1 SGHAT, CDR2 FQDESV (reference sequence).

On this clonotype itself: One end of the junction varies from germline; a read error may be responsible. This chain uses TRBV6-5 with TRBJ2-7, with 7 positions matching TRBD1. CDR3 length equals 16 residues. Germline CDR1 reads MNHEY; CDR2 reads SVGAGI. Here the CDR3 DNA reads TGTGCCAGCAGTTTAGCTGGACAGGAGCTCTCCTACGGGCAGTACTTC. It is translated as CASSLAGQELSYGQYF.

This clonotype occurred many times. The CDR3 DNA reads as TGTGCCAGCAGCAGGACTAGCCGAAGCACAGATACGCAGTATTTT. It translates to CASSRTSRSTDTQYF. The rearrangement links TRBV2 to TRBJ2-3, with 8 bases identical to TRBD2. The junction had 5 bases not matched to a gene; V was cut back by 6 bases and J by 0 bases. The CDR3 extends over 15 amino acids. Looked up from germline, CDR1 is SNHLY and CDR2 is FYNNEI. Drawing the rest from reference TRBV2 and TRBJ2-3, the complete variable domain is EPEVTQTPSHQVTQMGQEVILRCVPISNHLYFYWYRQILGQKVEFLVSFYNNEISEKSEIFDDQFSVERPDGSNFTLKIRSTKLEDSAMYFCASSRTSRSTDTQYFGPGTRLTVL.

The chain employs TRBV9 and TRBJ2-7, with D possibly matching TRBD2 (6 bases). CDR1 is SGDLS and CDR2 is YYNGEE in the germline V gene. V lost 0 bases and J 10 bases, leaving 14 bases between the germline ends. This CDR3 is 13 amino acids long. CDR3 sequence (DNA): TGTGCCAGCAGCGTAGAGGCGGGGCCCTTTCAGTACTTC. Protein: CASSVEAGPFQYF.

This clonotype was recorded many times. V and J are TRBV7-8 and TRBJ2-1, with 8 bases that match TRBD1. The length of the CDR3 is 15 residues. Germline-derived CDR1 and CDR2 are SGHVS and FQNEAQ. The V gene end was trimmed by 5 bases and the J gene end by 5 bases; junction bases not matched to a gene: 8. CDR3 sequence: CASSQPGQDNNEQFF. The CDR3 DNA reads as TGTGCCAGCAGCCAACCGGGACAGGACAACAATGAGCAGTTCTTC.

This clonotype was counted a few times. The genes are TRBV3-1 and TRBJ2-1; TRBD2 agrees at 7 bases. Germline V gene sequence: CDR1 LGHDT, CDR2 YNNKEL (reference sequence). This CDR3 contains 16 residues. The junction had 9 bases not matched to a gene; V was cut back by 0 bases and J by 7 bases. The CDR3 reads CASSQDQRGRRNEQFF. The CDR3, as DNA: TGTGCCAGCAGCCAAGATCAGCGGGGAAGGAGGAATGAGCAGTTCTTC.

This clonotype has a handful of counts. This chain connects TRBV15 to TRBJ2-5, with 7 bases lining up with TRBD1. There are 14 residues in the CDR3. Germline V gene sequence: CDR1 LNHNV, CDR2 YYDKDF (reference sequence). The V segment lost 1 base and the J segment 4 bases; nucleotides outside the gene matches: 3. Written as DNA, the CDR3 is TGTGCCACCAGCAGAGTATACAGGGGAGAGACCCAGTACTTC. Encoded protein: CATSRVYRGETQYF.

This clonotype showed up many times. V gene TRBV7-9 combines with J gene TRBJ2-5; possible D gene TRBD1, 6 bases. V lost 7 bases and J 5 bases, leaving 20 bases between the germline ends. CDR3 length: 15 residues. The germline gives CDR1 SEHNR, CDR2 FQNEAQ (reference sequence). The CDR3 nucleotides read TGTGCCAGCACCTTTGAAGGGGGTGGGAAGGAGACCCAGTACTTC. This sequence encodes CASTFEGGGKETQYF.

At least ten counts were recorded for this clonotype. The chain links TRBV12-3 or TRBV12-4 to TRBJ2-7; 9 nucleotides match TRBD2. This CDR3 contains 15 residues. J lost 2 bases, V lost 7 bases, and 9 bases had no gene match. In DNA form, the CDR3 reads TGTGCCAGCACTTATAGCGGGAGCGGCGCCTACGAGCAGTACTTC. Its translation is CASTYSGSGAYEQYF.

The genes are TRBV4-1 and TRBJ2-7; D remains ambiguous. Germline CDR1 MGHRA, CDR2 YSYEKL. V was cut by 0 bases and J by 6 bases, with 12 bases left in between. The CDR3 is 14 amino acids. CDR3 nucleotide sequence: TGCGCCAGCAGCCAAGATACCCCGGACCTCGAGCAGTACTTC. This gives the protein CASSQDTPDLEQYF.

This clonotype was found many times. This chain connects TRBV20-1 to TRBJ2-4; D perhaps matches TRBD2 (6 bases). With 1 base removed from V and 9 bases from J, the gap between germline ends came to 7 bases. In germline, CDR1 is DFQATT, CDR2 SNEGSKA (reference sequence). CDR3 length: 11 residues. DNA of the CDR3: TGCAGTGCTAGAGGGGGGGTCATTCAGTACTTC. It is translated as CSARGGVIQYF.

This clonotype came up a few times. The DNA for the CDR3 is TGTGCCAGCAGTTGGGCTAGCGGGAGCGATGAGCAGTTCTTC. Translating gives CASSWASGSDEQFF. This chain links TRBV7-2 with TRBJ2-1, with TRBD2 matching 10 bases. Germline-derived CDR1 and CDR2 are SGHTA and FQGNSA. V shed 6 bases, J shed 8 bases, and the junction held 7 bases outside the gene matches. The length of the CDR3 is 14 residues.

CDR3 nucleotide sequence: TGTGCCAGCAGTGTCGGGCCAACGTCGCAGTTCTTC. Protein: CASSVGPTSQFF. The genes are TRBV2 and TRBJ2-1; D uncertain. The CDR3 has 12 residues. V lost 4 bases and J lost 12, with 13 bases in between. CDR1 is SNHLY and CDR2 is FYNNEI in the germline V gene.

The J gene is TRBJ2-5, the V gene TRBV7-8; D is possibly TRBD1 or TRBD2 (5 bases each). V lost 5 bases to trimming and J lost 9 bases, with 13 bases between them. Looked up from germline, CDR1 is SGHVS and CDR2 is FQNEAQ. CDR3 length equals 12 residues. This CDR3 is CASSPPSGPQYF. The CDR3 nucleotides read TGTGCCAGCAGCCCACCGTCGGGGCCCCAGTACTTC.

There are many counts of this clonotype. The V gene is TRBV5-1, the J gene TRBJ2-1, with unresolved D. The germline V gene has CDR1 SGHRS and CDR2 YFSETQ. This CDR3 contains 13 residues. V shed 1 base and J shed 5 bases, with 7 bases lying between them. CDR3 sequence reads: CASSLTRNNEQFF. The CDR3 DNA reads as TGCGCCAGCAGCTTGACGCGGAACAATGAGCAGTTCTTC. Drawing the rest from reference TRBV5-1 and TRBJ2-1, the complete variable domain is KAGVTQTPRYLIKTRGQQVTLSCSPISGHRSVSWYQQTPGQGLQFLFEYFSETQRNKGNFPGRFSGRQFSNSRSEMNVSTLELGDSALYLCASSLTRNNEQFFGPGTRLTVL.

The sample holds a few counts of this clonotype. The gene calls are TRBV5-1 and TRBJ1-2; tentative D call: TRBD1 (5 bases). V was pared by 0 bases and J by 7 bases, with 16 bases between. The CDR3 extends over 15 amino acids. Germline V gene data show CDR1 as SGHRS and CDR2 as YFSETQ. The CDR3 DNA is TGCGCCAGCAGCTTGGATCAGGCAGGGTGTGGTGGCTACACCTTC. Protein: CASSLDQAGCGGYTF.

The chain couples TRBV20-1 to TRBJ2-1, with a weak D call TRBD1 (5 bases). The CDR3 contains 15 residues. With 3 bases removed from V and 4 bases from J, the gap between germline ends came to 16 bases. From germline, CDR1 is DFQATT and CDR2 SNEGSKA (reference sequence). The CDR3 bases are TGCAGTGCTAGCCCCAGGGTCCCTAGGTACAATGAGCAGTTCTTC. Residues: CSASPRVPRYNEQFF.

This clonotype was found a few times. The chain employs TRBV7-2 and TRBJ2-1; possible D gene TRBD2, 7 bases. The V gene's germline CDR1 is SGHTA and CDR2 FQGNSA. Trimming shortened V by 5 bases and J by 4 bases, and 18 bases separated the two germline ends. The CDR3 covers 16 residues. CDR3 amino acids: CASSPPRGGDYNEQFF. Written as DNA, the CDR3 is TGTGCCAGCAGCCCTCCTAGGGGGGGGGATTACAATGAGCAGTTCTTC.

Many counts were recorded for this clonotype. The gene calls are TRBV9 and TRBJ1-1; D gene ambiguous. V was clipped by 0 bases and J by 4 bases, with 7 bases between them. CDR1 is SGDLS and CDR2 is YYNGEE in the germline V gene. The CDR3 consists of 13 residues. The CDR3 reads CASSVDAVTEAFF. The CDR3 DNA reads TGTGCCAGCAGCGTAGACGCGGTCACTGAAGCTTTCTTT.

This clonotype was counted a few times. The rearrangement uses TRBV24-1 and TRBJ2-1; 16 bases agree with TRBD2. Germline values: CDR1 KGHDR, CDR2 SFDVKD. The CDR3 is made up of 19 amino acids. Trimming took 3 bases from V and 3 from J; bases not matched to a gene: 7. CDR3 coding DNA: TGTGCCACCAGTGATACTCCGGGACTAGCGGGGGGGCTCTACAATGAGCAGTTCTTC. As protein: CATSDTPGLAGGLYNEQFF.